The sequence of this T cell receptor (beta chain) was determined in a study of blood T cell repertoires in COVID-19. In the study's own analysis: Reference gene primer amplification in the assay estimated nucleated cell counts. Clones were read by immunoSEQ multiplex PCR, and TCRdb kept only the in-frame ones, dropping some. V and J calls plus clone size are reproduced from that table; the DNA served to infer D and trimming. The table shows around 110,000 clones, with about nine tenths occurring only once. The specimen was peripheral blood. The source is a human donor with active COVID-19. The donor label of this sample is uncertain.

CDR3 DNA: TGTGCCATCAAGGGGACAGTGGACACAGATACGCAGTATTTT. As protein: CAIKGTVDTDTQYF. The chain uses TRBV10-3 and TRBJ2-3; TRBD1 agrees at 7 bases. The CDR3 spans 14 residues. Germline V gene data show CDR1 as ENHRY and CDR2 as SYGVKD. The junction had 6 bases not matched to a gene; V was cut back by 7 bases and J by 2 bases.